One sample yielded the 10 T cell receptor beta chains listed below, sequenced in a study of blood T cell repertoires in COVID-19. Produced via immunoSEQ multiplex PCR; TCRdb's table is partial and in-frame only. The sample consists of approximately 280,000 clones, around nine tenths of them appearing once. Material: PBMCs or T cells enriched from blood (not recorded which). The receptor set was obtained from a woman in her late teens or twenties who had recovered from COVID-19.

The chain recombines TRBV6-5 with TRBJ2-7, with a possible D match to TRBD2 (5 bases). The CDR3 has 15 amino acids. Germline V gene sequence: CDR1 MNHEY, CDR2 SVGAGI. The V end lost 5 bases, the J end lost 4 bases, and 18 bases lay between the germline ends. The CDR3 is CASSPWTGSSYEQYF. The CDR3 DNA reads as TGTGCCAGCAGTCCCTGGACTGGGAGTTCTTACGAGCAGTACTTC.

The chain couples TRBV19 to TRBJ2-7, with unresolved D. The CDR3 is made up of 14 amino acids. V was cut by 3 bases and J by 3 bases, with 12 bases left in between. The germline gives CDR1 LNHDA, CDR2 SQIVND (reference sequence). The CDR3 is CASSMGLGDYEQYF. In DNA, the CDR3 is TGTGCCAGTAGTATGGGTCTGGGCGACTACGAGCAGTACTTC.

Worth noting for this clone: At one of its ends the junction is not consistent with the germline gene, which may arise from a read error. The chain joins TRBV18 to TRBJ2-5; the match to TRBD2 covers 12 bases. Germline CDR1 reads KGHSH; CDR2 reads LQKENI. The CDR3 has 12 amino acids. Here the CDR3 reads CASSEPGLAGNF. The CDR3 DNA follows: TGTGCCAGCTCCGAACCCGGACTAGCGGGAAACTTC.

This chain joins TRBV5-1 and TRBJ2-2; 14 bases agree with TRBD2. Unmatched junction bases numbered 4, after V lost 0 bases and J lost 6 bases. The CDR3 sequence is 17 residues long. Germline V gene data show CDR1 as SGHRS and CDR2 as YFSETQ. CDR3 amino acids: CASSLGLAGGLAGELFF. The CDR3 DNA follows: TGCGCCAGCAGCTTGGGACTAGCGGGAGGGTTGGCCGGGGAGCTGTTTTTT.

V gene TRBV7-6 combines with J gene TRBJ2-2; TRBD1 aligns across 7 bases. Germline trimming cut 5 bases from V and 4 bases from J; bases unmatched to any gene: 4. Germline assignment: CDR1 SGHVS and CDR2 FNYEAQ. CDR3 length: 14 residues. The CDR3 reads CASSLSGGTGELFF. The CDR3 DNA reads as TGTGCCAGCAGCCTCTCAGGGGGCACCGGGGAGCTGTTTTTT.

The V and J genes are TRBV27 and TRBJ2-1; TRBD1 is a possible D gene (6 bases). Trimming left V 3 bases short and J 2 bases short, with 11 bases between. CDR3 length equals 15 residues. Germline V gene sequence: CDR1 MNHEY, CDR2 SMNVEV (reference sequence). The CDR3 loop is CASSLGWGPYNEQFF. In nucleotides, the CDR3 is TGTGCCAGCAGTTTGGGATGGGGGCCCTACAATGAGCAGTTCTTC.

The chain employs TRBV7-9 and TRBJ2-7; D not resolved. Trimming cost V 3 bases and J 0 bases, with 15 bases left between them. This CDR3 region has 16 residues. Germline V gene sequence: CDR1 SEHNR, CDR2 FQNEAQ (reference sequence). CDR3 bases: TGTGCCAGCAGCTTCCGCGAACCTACGAGCTCCTACGAGCAGTACTTC. Its protein is CASSFREPTSSYEQYF.

This rearrangement joins TRBV10-1 to TRBJ2-2; 8 bases line up with TRBD1. V shed 6 bases, J shed 0 bases, and the junction held 6 bases outside the gene matches. This CDR3 is built from 16 residues. In germline, CDR1 is WNHNN, CDR2 SYGVQD (reference sequence). CDR3 sequence reads: CASRKDRAANTGELFF. The CDR3 DNA follows: TGCGCCAGCAGGAAGGACAGGGCTGCGAACACCGGGGAGCTGTTTTTT.

The rearrangement joins TRBV5-6 to TRBJ2-1; 8 nucleotides align to TRBD1. Germline V CDR1 and CDR2: SGHDT, YYEEEE. The ends lost 3 bases at V and 6 bases at J; junction bases unmatched: 5. The CDR3 is 14 amino acids. The CDR3 DNA reads as TGTGCCAGCAGCTACGGACAGGGAGGCAATGAGCAGTTCTTC. Amino acid sequence: CASSYGQGGNEQFF.

This clone was seen only a few times. V usage is TRBV6-5 and J usage is TRBJ1-1, with 11 nucleotides matching TRBD1. Germline lookup yields CDR1 MNHEY and CDR2 SVGAGI. The V and J ends lost 0 bases and 4 bases, in that order; junction bases with no gene match: 4. The CDR3 has 16 residues. The CDR3 coding sequence is TGTGCCAGCAGTTACTCGGGACAGGGGGTTCGCACTGAAGCTTTCTTT. It is translated as CASSYSGQGVRTEAFF.